A selection of T cell receptor beta chains follows, all from one sample in a study of blood T cell repertoires in COVID-19. Produced via immunoSEQ multiplex PCR; TCRdb's table is partial and in-frame only. This table has more than 140,000 clones, around nine tenths appearing once. Source material: peripheral blood. The origin of the receptors is a woman between 55 and 75 years old with acute or convalescent COVID-19. CDR3s leave out the opening cysteine and the closing phenylalanine or tryptophan. For some rows the clone size is stated as once, few or many, or as a class when expanded; others skip it.

CDR3 protein: ASTTDRVNAEAF
clone size: .
V gene: TRBV21-1

CDR3 protein: ASSLGSGTYTDTQY
clone size: once
V gene: TRBV11-2

CDR3 protein: AWDKIAGAYEQY
clone size: once
V gene: TRBV30

CDR3 protein: ASSDAGVSNEKLF
clone size: .
V gene: TRBV25-1

CDR3 protein: ASSLGASGGPQETQY
clone size: .
V gene: TRBV5-8

CDR3 protein: ASSLSGGGELF
clone size: .
V gene: TRBV5-4

CDR3 protein: ASSEGQLRGPQH
clone size: .
V gene: TRBV27

CDR3 protein: ASSQVNIYEQY
clone size: once
V gene: TRBV3-1/TRBV3-2

CDR3 protein: ASSLRQGTTGELF
clone size: .
V gene: TRBV5-1

CDR3 protein: ASSLVHVSGVSTDTQY
clone size: .
V gene: TRBV11-2

CDR3 protein: AWSVSGGYGYT
clone size: .
V gene: TRBV30

CDR3 protein: ASSLNAGEQF
clone size: .
V gene: TRBV7-3

CDR3 protein: ASSLVISGELF
clone size: .
V gene: TRBV5-6

CDR3 protein: ASSIQFSGLNEQF
clone size: .
V gene: TRBV19

CDR3 protein: ASSLVEDSYEQY
clone size: .
V gene: TRBV7-2

CDR3 protein: ASSLDYSAYEQY
clone size: .
V gene: TRBV11-2

CDR3 protein: ASIESGGGVLQNTEAF
clone size: .
V gene: TRBV27

CDR3 protein: SVEPPGYSTDTQY
clone size: .
V gene: TRBV29-1

CDR3 protein: ASASGGGLRGYGYT
clone size: .
V gene: TRBV7-2

CDR3 protein: ATSDIADGYT
clone size: .
V gene: TRBV24-1

CDR3 protein: ASSLAIGTYNEQF
clone size: .
V gene: TRBV7-2

CDR3 protein: SVAKGQAGGGPQH
clone size: .
V gene: TRBV29-1

CDR3 protein: ASSPDRTGELF
clone size: .
V gene: TRBV18

CDR3 protein: ASSLSPAGGRGETQY
clone size: .
V gene: TRBV6-2/TRBV6-3

CDR3 protein: ASSRLAGLDNEQF
clone size: .
V gene: TRBV7-3

CDR3 protein: ASSLVWAEQQY
clone size: .
V gene: TRBV5-1

CDR3 protein: AWTTGISGNTIY
clone size: .
V gene: TRBV30

CDR3 protein: ASRRTGGGNEQF
clone size: .
V gene: TRBV7-8

CDR3 protein: ASNRDNNNSPLH
clone size: few
V gene: TRBV7-9

CDR3 protein: ASSYSMGGASNQPQH
clone size: .
V gene: TRBV6-2/TRBV6-3

CDR3 protein: ASTPQGSSYNEQF
clone size: .
V gene: TRBV28

CDR3 protein: ASSQDWAVSYGYT
clone size: .
V gene: TRBV3-1/TRBV3-2

CDR3 protein: ASSLTTRQMNTEAF
clone size: .
V gene: TRBV4-1

CDR3 protein: ASNKEGLMRGDTQY
clone size: .
V gene: TRBV5-1

CDR3 protein: ASSIQGTEAF
clone size: .
V gene: TRBV5-1

CDR3 protein: ASSTTENYGYT
clone size: once
V gene: TRBV19

CDR3 protein: ASSLKQGTDEQY
clone size: .
V gene: TRBV19

CDR3 protein: ASSLGQVLFHEQF
clone size: .
V gene: TRBV7-7

CDR3 protein: ASSQEQGWNSPLH
clone size: .
V gene: TRBV4-1

CDR3 protein: ASSRRGQGGYFYGYT
clone size: .
V gene: TRBV5-1

CDR3 protein: ASSKAPDRAGCGYT
clone size: .
V gene: TRBV21-1

CDR3 protein: ASSPTGDPNYGYT
clone size: .
V gene: TRBV5-1

CDR3 protein: AWSAANYGYT
clone size: .
V gene: TRBV30

CDR3 protein: ASSVGQGRGITEAF
clone size: .
V gene: TRBV2

CDR3 protein: AWSVEGAAPYGYT
clone size: once
V gene: TRBV30

CDR3 protein: SASRQSAKNIQY
clone size: .
V gene: TRBV20-1

CDR3 protein: ASSIGGSTDTQY
clone size: .
V gene: TRBV19

CDR3 protein: ASSSTSFGTLDQPQH
clone size: many
V gene: TRBV27

CDR3 protein: ASSFGAGVYGYT
clone size: .
V gene: TRBV5-5

CDR3 protein: ASSHYRGLGEPQH
clone size: few
V gene: TRBV6-5

CDR3 protein: ASRGPGDTQY
clone size: few
V gene: TRBV25-1

CDR3 protein: ASSLGQVNQPQH
clone size: .
V gene: TRBV18

CDR3 protein: ASSGRTYADRSGNTIY
clone size: .
V gene: TRBV9